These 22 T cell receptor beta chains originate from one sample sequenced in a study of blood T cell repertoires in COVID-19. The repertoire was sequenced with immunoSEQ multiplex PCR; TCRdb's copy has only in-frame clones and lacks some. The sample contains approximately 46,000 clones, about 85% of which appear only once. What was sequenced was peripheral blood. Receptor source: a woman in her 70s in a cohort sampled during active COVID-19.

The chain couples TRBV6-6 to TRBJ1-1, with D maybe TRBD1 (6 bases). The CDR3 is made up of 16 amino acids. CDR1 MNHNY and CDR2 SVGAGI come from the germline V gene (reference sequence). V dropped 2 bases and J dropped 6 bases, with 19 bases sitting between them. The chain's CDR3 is CASSYGGPHRVPEAFF. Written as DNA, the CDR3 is TGTGCCAGCAGTTACGGGGGCCCGCACAGGGTTCCTGAAGCTTTCTTT.

CDR3 bases: TGTGCCACCAGAAAGGGGGGGCACAATCAGCCCCAGCATTTT. Translated, it gives CATRKGGHNQPQHF. J is TRBJ1-5 and V is TRBV27; perhaps TRBD1 as D (6 bases). The V and J ends lost 10 bases and 3 bases respectively, with 16 bases between them. The CDR3 extends over 14 amino acids. Germline V gene lookup returns CDR1 MNHEY and CDR2 SMNVEV (reference sequence).

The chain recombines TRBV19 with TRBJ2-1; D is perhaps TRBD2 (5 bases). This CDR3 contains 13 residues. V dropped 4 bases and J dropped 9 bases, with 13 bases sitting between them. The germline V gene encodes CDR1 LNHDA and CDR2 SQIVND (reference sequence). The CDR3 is CASSKIEGVEQFF. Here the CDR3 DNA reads TGTGCCAGTAGTAAAATCGAGGGTGTTGAGCAGTTCTTC.

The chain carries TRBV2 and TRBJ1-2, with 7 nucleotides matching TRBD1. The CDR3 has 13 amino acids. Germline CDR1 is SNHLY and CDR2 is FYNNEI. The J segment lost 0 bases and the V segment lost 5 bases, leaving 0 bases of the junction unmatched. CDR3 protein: CASSQGANYGYTF. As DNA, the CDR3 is TGTGCCAGCAGTCAGGGGGCTAACTATGGCTACACCTTC.

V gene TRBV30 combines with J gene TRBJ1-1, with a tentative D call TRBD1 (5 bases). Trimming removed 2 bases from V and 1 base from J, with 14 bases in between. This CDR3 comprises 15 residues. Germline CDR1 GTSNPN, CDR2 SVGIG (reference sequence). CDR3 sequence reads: CAWSRTLGGNTEAFF. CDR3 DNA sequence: TGTGCCTGGAGTCGGACCCTCGGGGGGAACACTGAAGCTTTCTTT.

CDR3 nucleotide sequence: TGTGCCAGCTCACCCGGGACAGGGGGTTTCCAAGAGACCCAGTACTTC. This translates into CASSPGTGGFQETQYF. The chain has TRBV18 and TRBJ2-5; 11 bases line up with TRBD1. Germline V gene data show CDR1 as KGHSH and CDR2 as LQKENI. The trim removed 3 bases at V and 1 base at J, leaving 4 bases unmatched. CDR3 size: 16 residues.

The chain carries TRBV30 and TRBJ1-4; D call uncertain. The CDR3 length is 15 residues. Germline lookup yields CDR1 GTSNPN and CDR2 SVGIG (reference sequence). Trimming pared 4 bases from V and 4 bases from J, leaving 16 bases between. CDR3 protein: CAWTPQSGGNEKLFF. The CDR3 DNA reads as TGTGCCTGGACCCCCCAGTCCGGAGGTAATGAAAAACTGTTTTTT.

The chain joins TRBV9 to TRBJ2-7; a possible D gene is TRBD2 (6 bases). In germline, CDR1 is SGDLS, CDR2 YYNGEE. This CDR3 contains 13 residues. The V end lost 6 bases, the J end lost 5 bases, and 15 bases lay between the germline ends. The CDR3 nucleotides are TGTGCCAGCACCTCGGGGGACTGGGACGAGCAGTACTTC. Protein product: CASTSGDWDEQYF.

The CDR3 protein is CASRAGEQPQHF. The CDR3, as DNA: TGTGCCAGCCGCGCAGGGGAACAGCCCCAGCATTTT. V usage is TRBV2 and J usage is TRBJ1-5, with D maybe TRBD1 (6 bases). Trimming stripped 8 bases from V and 7 bases from J, with 12 bases between. The germline gives CDR1 SNHLY, CDR2 FYNNEI. The CDR3 runs 12 residues.

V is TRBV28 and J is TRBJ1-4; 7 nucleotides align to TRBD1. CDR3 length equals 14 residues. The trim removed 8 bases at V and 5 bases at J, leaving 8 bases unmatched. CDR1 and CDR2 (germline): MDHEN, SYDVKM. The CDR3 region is CASGPGQTNEKLFF. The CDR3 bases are TGTGCCAGCGGACCGGGACAGACGAATGAAAAACTGTTTTTT.

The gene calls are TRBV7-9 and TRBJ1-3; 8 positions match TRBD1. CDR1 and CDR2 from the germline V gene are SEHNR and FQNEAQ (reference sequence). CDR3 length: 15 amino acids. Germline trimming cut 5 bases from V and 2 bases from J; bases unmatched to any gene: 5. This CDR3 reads CASSTLQGAGNTIYF. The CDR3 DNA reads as TGTGCCAGCAGCACCCTACAGGGGGCTGGAAACACCATATATTTT.

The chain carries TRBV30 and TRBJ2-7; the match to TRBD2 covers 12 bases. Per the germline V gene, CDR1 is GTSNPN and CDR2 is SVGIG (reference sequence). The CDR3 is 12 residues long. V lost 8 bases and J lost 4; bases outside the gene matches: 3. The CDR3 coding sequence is TGTGCCGGACTAGCGGGACGATACGAGCAGTACTTC. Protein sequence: CAGLAGRYEQYF.

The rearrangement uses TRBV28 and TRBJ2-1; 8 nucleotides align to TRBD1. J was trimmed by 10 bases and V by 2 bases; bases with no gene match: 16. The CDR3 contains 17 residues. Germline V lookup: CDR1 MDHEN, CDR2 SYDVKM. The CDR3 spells CASSLGTSGGLGWEQFF. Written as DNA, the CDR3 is TGTGCCAGCAGTTTAGGGACGTCAGGGGGCTTGGGGTGGGAGCAGTTCTTC.

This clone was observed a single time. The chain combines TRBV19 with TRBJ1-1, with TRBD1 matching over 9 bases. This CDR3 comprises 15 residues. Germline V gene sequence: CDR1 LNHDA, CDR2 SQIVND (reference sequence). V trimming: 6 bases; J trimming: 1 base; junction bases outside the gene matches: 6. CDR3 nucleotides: TGTGCCAGTAGAGTACAGGGGGCAAGGAACACTGAAGCTTTCTTT. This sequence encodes CASRVQGARNTEAFF.

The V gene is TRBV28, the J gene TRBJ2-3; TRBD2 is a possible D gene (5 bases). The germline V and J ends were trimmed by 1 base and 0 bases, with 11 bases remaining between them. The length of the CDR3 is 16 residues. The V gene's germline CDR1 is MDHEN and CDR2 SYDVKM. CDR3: CASSLFGGSSTDTQYF. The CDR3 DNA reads TGTGCCAGCAGTTTATTTGGAGGTTCTAGCACAGATACGCAGTATTTT. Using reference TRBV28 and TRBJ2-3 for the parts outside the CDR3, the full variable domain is DVKVTQSSRYLVKRTGEKVFLECVQDMDHENMFWYRQDPGLGLRLIYFSYDVKMKEKGDIPEGYSVSREKKERFSLILESASTNQTSMYLCASSLFGGSSTDTQYFGPGTRLTVL.

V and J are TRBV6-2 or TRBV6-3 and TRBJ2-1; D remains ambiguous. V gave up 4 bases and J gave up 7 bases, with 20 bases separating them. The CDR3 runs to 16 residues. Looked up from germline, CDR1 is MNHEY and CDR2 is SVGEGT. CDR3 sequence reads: CASSFPQPRAVNEQFF. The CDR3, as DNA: TGTGCCAGCAGTTTTCCACAGCCGCGAGCCGTGAATGAGCAGTTCTTC.

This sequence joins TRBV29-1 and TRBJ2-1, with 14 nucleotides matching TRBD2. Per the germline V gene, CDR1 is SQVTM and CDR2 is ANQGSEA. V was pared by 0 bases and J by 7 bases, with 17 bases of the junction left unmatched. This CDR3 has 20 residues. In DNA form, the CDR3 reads TGCAGCGTTGAAGATATTCGACTAGCGGGAGGGCCTGTTCGTGGAAATGAGCAGTTCTTC. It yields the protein CSVEDIRLAGGPVRGNEQFF.

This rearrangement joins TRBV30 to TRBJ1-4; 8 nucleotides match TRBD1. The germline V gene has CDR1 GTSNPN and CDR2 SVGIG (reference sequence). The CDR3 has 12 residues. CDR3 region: CVGQANNEKLFF. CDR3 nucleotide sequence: TGTGTGGGACAGGCGAACAATGAAAAACTGTTTTTT. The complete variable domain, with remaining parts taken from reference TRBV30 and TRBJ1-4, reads SQTIHQWPATLVQPVGSPLSLECTVEGTSNPNLYWYRQAAGRGLQLLFYSVGIGQISSEVPQNLSASRPQDRQFILSSKKLLLSDSGFYLCVGQANNEKLFFGSGTQLSVL.

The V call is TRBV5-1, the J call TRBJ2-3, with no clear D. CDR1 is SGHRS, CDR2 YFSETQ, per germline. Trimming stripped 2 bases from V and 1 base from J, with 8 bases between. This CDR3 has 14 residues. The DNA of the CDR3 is TGCGCCAGCAGCTTTTTCTCTGGCACAGATACGCAGTATTTT. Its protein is CASSFFSGTDTQYF.

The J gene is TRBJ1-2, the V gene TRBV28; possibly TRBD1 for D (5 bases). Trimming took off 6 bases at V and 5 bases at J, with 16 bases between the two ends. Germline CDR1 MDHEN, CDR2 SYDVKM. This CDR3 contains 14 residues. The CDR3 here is CASSSQGGSYGYTF. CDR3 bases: TGTGCCAGCAGCTCCCAGGGAGGTTCTTATGGCTACACCTTC.

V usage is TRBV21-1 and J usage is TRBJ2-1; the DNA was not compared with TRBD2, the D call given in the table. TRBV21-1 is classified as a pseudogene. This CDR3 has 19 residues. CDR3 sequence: CASSKDRGWKDSSYNEQFF. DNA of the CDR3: TGTGCCAGCAGCAAAGATCGGGGTTGGAAGGATAGCTCCTACAATGAGCAGTTCTTC.

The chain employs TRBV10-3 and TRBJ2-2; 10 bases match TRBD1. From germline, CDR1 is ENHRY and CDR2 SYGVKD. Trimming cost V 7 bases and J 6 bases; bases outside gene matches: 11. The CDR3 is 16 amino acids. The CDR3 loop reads CAIKGRQGAGAGELFF. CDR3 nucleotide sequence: TGTGCCATCAAAGGCAGACAGGGGGCTGGCGCCGGGGAGCTGTTTTTT.